The entry below gives a single T cell receptor beta chain sequence along with its context. Priming of first-strand cDNA relied on TRAV- and TRBV-specific primers (covering alpha and beta chains). Amplification, which lasted approximately 20 PCR cycles, used a constant-region primer and V-primer adapter to amplify TCRs. TCRdb analysed the reads with MiXCR anew, one entry per CDR3 protein. This table has approximately 6,000 distinct CDR3 sequences, approximately 78% appearing once. The ends were cut back, 4 bases at V and 9 bases at J, with 15 bases in the middle. Germline values: CDR1 MDHEN, CDR2 SYDVKM. The CDR3 contains 13 residues. The data are from a study of low-dose radiotherapy and immunotherapy resistance in tumors.

This TCR came from a human donor with advanced metastatic prostate, ovarian, gallbladder or colorectal cancer (not recorded which). This table probably holds off-target reads from a library built for another chain. The rearrangement uses TRBV28 and TRBJ1-1; tentatively, D is TRBD1 (5 bases). The CDR3 nucleotides are TGTGCCAGCAGTTCGGGACCGAGATCCCAAGCTTTCTTT. Translation: CASSSGPRSQAFF. The variable domain in full, completed from reference TRBV28 and TRBJ1-1, reads DVKVTQSSRYLVKRTGEKVFLECVQDMDHENMFWYRQDPGLGLRLIYFSYDVKMKEKGDIPEGYSVSREKKERFSLILESASTNQTSMYLCASSSGPRSQAFFGQGTRLTVV.